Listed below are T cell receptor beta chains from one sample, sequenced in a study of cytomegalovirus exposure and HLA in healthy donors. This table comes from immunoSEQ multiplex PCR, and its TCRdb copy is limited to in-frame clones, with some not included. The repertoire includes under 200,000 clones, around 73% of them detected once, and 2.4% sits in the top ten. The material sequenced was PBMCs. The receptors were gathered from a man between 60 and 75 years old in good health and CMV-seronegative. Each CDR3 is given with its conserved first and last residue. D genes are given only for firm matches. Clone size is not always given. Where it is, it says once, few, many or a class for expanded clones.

CDR3: CASSLVDQQGKLFF
DNA: TGTGCCAGCAGCTTAGTCGATCAACAGGGGAAGCTGTTTTTT
J: TRBJ2-2
V: TRBV7-8
D: TRBD1
size: .

CDR3: CASSEALPGITEAFF
DNA: TGTGCCAGCAGTGAAGCGCTTCCGGGAATAACTGAAGCTTTCTTT
J: TRBJ1-1
V: TRBV2
D: .
size: .

CDR3: CASSKRAYYEQYF
DNA: TGTGCCAGCAGTAAAAGAGCCTACTACGAGCAGTACTTC
J: TRBJ2-7
V: TRBV6-5
D: .
size: .

CDR3: CASSLVRGDAEAFF
DNA: TGTGCCAGCAGCTTGGTGCGGGGGGACGCTGAAGCTTTCTTT
J: TRBJ1-1
V: TRBV5-4
D: .
size: .

CDR3: CASSPPTAGTEAFF
DNA: TGTGCCAGCAGCCCCCCGACGGCGGGCACTGAAGCTTTCTTT
J: TRBJ1-1
V: TRBV2
D: .
size: .

CDR3: CASYNRYTEAFF
DNA: TGTGCCAGTTACAACAGGTACACTGAAGCTTTCTTT
J: TRBJ1-1
V: TRBV19
D: .
size: .

CDR3: CASSLSDWNTEAFF
DNA: TGTGCCAGCAGCTTATCGGACTGGAACACTGAAGCTTTCTTT
J: TRBJ1-1
V: TRBV7-9
D: .
size: .

CDR3: CASRTGGSYNEQFF
DNA: TGCGCCAGCCGCACAGGGGGCTCCTACAATGAGCAGTTCTTC
J: TRBJ2-1
V: TRBV5-1
D: TRBD1
size: .

CDR3: CASSHPRLGNEQFF
DNA: TGTGCCAGCAGCCACCCGAGGTTAGGCAATGAGCAGTTCTTC
J: TRBJ2-1
V: TRBV11-2
D: .
size: few

CDR3: CATRGGSSYNEQFF
DNA: TGTGCCACTCGAGGCGGTAGCTCCTACAATGAGCAGTTCTTC
J: TRBJ2-1
V: TRBV19
D: .
size: .

CDR3: CASCPGGSNEQFF
DNA: TGTGCCAGCTGCCCCGGCGGGTCCAATGAGCAGTTCTTC
J: TRBJ2-1
V: TRBV18
D: .
size: few

CDR3: CASRTGRSGSNDEQFF
DNA: TGTGCCAGCAGGACCGGGCGCAGCGGGAGTAATGATGAGCAGTTCTTC
J: TRBJ2-1
V: TRBV2
D: TRBD2
size: .

CDR3: CASNTQGTANYGYTF
DNA: TGTGCCAGTAACACTCAAGGGACAGCTAACTATGGCTACACCTTC
J: TRBJ1-2
V: TRBV19
D: TRBD1
size: .

CDR3: CASTAFRGGELFF
DNA: TGTGCCAGCACCGCTTTCCGGGGGGGGGAGCTGTTTTTT
J: TRBJ2-2
V: TRBV28
D: .
size: .

CDR3: CASSKGQAGGNQPQHF
DNA: TGTGCCAGCAGCAAAGGACAGGCGGGGGGCAATCAGCCCCAGCATTTT
J: TRBJ1-5
V: TRBV21-1
D: .
size: .

CDR3: CASSLAPGGADYGYTF
DNA: TGCGCCAGCAGCTTGGCCCCTGGAGGGGCGGACTATGGCTACACCTTC
J: TRBJ1-2
V: TRBV5-1
D: .
size: .

CDR3: CASSLDSVSPLHF
DNA: TGTGCCAGCAGCTTAGACTCGGTTTCACCCCTCCACTTT
J: TRBJ1-6
V: TRBV11-2
D: .
size: .

CDR3: CASSLGQKQETQYF
DNA: TGTGCCAGCAGCTTAGGACAGAAACAAGAGACCCAGTACTTC
J: TRBJ2-5
V: TRBV13
D: .
size: .

CDR3: CASSYSSPGFYGYTF
DNA: TGTGCCAGCAGTTACTCGAGTCCCGGGTTCTATGGCTACACCTTC
J: TRBJ1-2
V: TRBV6-6
D: .
size: .

CDR3: CASSSVGQGKNTEAFF
DNA: TGCGCCAGCAGCTCGGTTGGACAGGGAAAGAACACTGAAGCTTTCTTT
J: TRBJ1-1
V: TRBV5-1
D: TRBD1
size: .

CDR3: CASSGTGGAYGYTF
DNA: TGTGCCAGCAGCGGGACAGGGGGCGCGTATGGCTACACCTTC
J: TRBJ1-2
V: TRBV9
D: TRBD1
size: .

CDR3: CASSLNLAGGSNIEKLFF
DNA: TGTGCCAGCAGCTTAAACCTCGCGGGGGGGAGTAATATTGAAAAACTGTTTTTT
J: TRBJ1-4
V: TRBV7-6
D: .
size: .

CDR3: CASKGEREGRGTGELFF
DNA: TGCGCCAGCAAGGGAGAGCGGGAGGGCCGCGGCACCGGGGAGCTGTTTTTT
J: TRBJ2-2
V: TRBV10-1
D: TRBD2
size: .

CDR3: CAWSSGVNTEAFF
DNA: TGTGCCTGGAGTTCAGGGGTGAACACTGAAGCTTTCTTT
J: TRBJ1-1
V: TRBV30
D: .
size: .

CDR3: CASSPRDRGGYEQYF
DNA: TGCGCCAGCAGCCCCCGGGACAGGGGAGGTTACGAGCAGTACTTC
J: TRBJ2-7
V: TRBV5-1
D: TRBD1
size: .

CDR3: CASSTPREQYF
DNA: TGTGCCAGCAGTACCCCGAGGGAGCAGTACTTC
J: TRBJ2-7
V: TRBV28
D: .
size: .

CDR3: CASSSGGLEAKNIQYF
DNA: TGTGCCAGCAGTTCCGGGGGACTAGAAGCCAAAAACATTCAGTACTTC
J: TRBJ2-4
V: TRBV5-4
D: TRBD2
size: .

CDR3: CAWSEGQYSGNTIYF
DNA: TGTGCCTGGAGTGAGGGACAGTACTCTGGAAACACCATATATTTT
J: TRBJ1-3
V: TRBV30
D: TRBD1
size: .

CDR3: CATPVGGGEKLFF
DNA: TGTGCCACCCCCGTGGGGGGTGGAGAAAAACTGTTTTTT
J: TRBJ1-4
V: TRBV6-6
D: .
size: once

CDR3: CASSYVKRGQETQYF
DNA: TGTGCCAGCAGTTATGTTAAGCGGGGTCAAGAGACCCAGTACTTC
J: TRBJ2-5
V: TRBV6-5
D: TRBD2
size: once

CDR3: CSVEGARDTTYEQYF
DNA: TGCAGCGTTGAAGGCGCGAGGGATACGACCTACGAGCAGTACTTC
J: TRBJ2-7
V: TRBV29-1
D: .
size: .

CDR3: CASSLRLGQSSYEQYF
DNA: TGTGCCAGCAGTTTACGATTGGGGCAGAGCTCCTACGAGCAGTACTTC
J: TRBJ2-7
V: TRBV27
D: .
size: .

CDR3: CAWSQGGGYPF
DNA: TGTGCCTGGAGCCAGGGGGGTGGCTACCCCTTC
J: TRBJ1-2
V: TRBV30
D: TRBD1
size: .

CDR3: CASSRPSSGSYNEQFF
DNA: TGTGCCAGCAGCCGGCCGTCGAGCGGATCCTACAATGAGCAGTTCTTC
J: TRBJ2-1
V: TRBV5-6
D: .
size: .

CDR3: CASSPQGGILSYEQYF
DNA: TGTGCCAGCAGTCCTCAGGGAGGAATACTCTCCTACGAGCAGTACTTC
J: TRBJ2-7
V: TRBV27
D: .
size: once

CDR3: CASSPPGQGNTGELFF
DNA: TGTGCCAGCTCACCACCGGGCCAGGGAAACACCGGGGAGCTGTTTTTT
J: TRBJ2-2
V: TRBV18
D: .
size: few

CDR3: CASGTAHPRPQHF
DNA: TGTGCCAGTGGGACAGCGCATCCGCGGCCCCAGCATTTT
J: TRBJ1-5
V: TRBV6-1
D: TRBD1
size: few

CDR3: CASRSSIALSTDTQYF
DNA: TGTGCCAGCCGATCTTCTATAGCGCTTAGCACAGATACGCAGTATTTT
J: TRBJ2-3
V: TRBV10-3
D: .
size: few

CDR3: CASRRVDRDSYNTEAFF
DNA: TGTGCCAGCAGAAGGGTCGACAGGGATTCGTATAACACTGAAGCTTTCTTT
J: TRBJ1-1
V: TRBV7-2
D: TRBD1
size: .

CDR3: CASSRNTEAFF
DNA: TGTGCCAGCAGTCGGAACACTGAAGCTTTCTTT
J: TRBJ1-1
V: TRBV14
D: .
size: few

CDR3: CARKLSGTGTDTQYF
DNA: TGTGCCAGAAAGCTATCCGGGACTGGCACAGATACGCAGTATTTT
J: TRBJ2-3
V: TRBV30
D: .
size: .

CDR3: CASSQVPSPSSTDTQYF
DNA: TGTGCCAGCAGCCAAGTCCCTAGCCCCTCTAGCACAGATACGCAGTATTTT
J: TRBJ2-3
V: TRBV14
D: .
size: .

CDR3: CAWSVRDTGELFF
DNA: TGTGCCTGGAGTGTACGAGACACCGGGGAGCTGTTTTTT
J: TRBJ2-2
V: TRBV30
D: .
size: .

CDR3: CASSISGTSGRAYEQYF
DNA: TGTGCCAGTAGTATCTCCGGGACTAGCGGGAGGGCCTACGAGCAGTACTTC
J: TRBJ2-7
V: TRBV19
D: TRBD2
size: .

CDR3: CSGKGTGAPEAFF
DNA: TGCAGCGGAAAGGGGACAGGGGCGCCTGAAGCTTTCTTT
J: TRBJ1-1
V: TRBV29-1
D: TRBD1
size: .

CDR3: CSVEPPGSVYGYTF
DNA: TGCAGCGTTGAACCCCCCGGGAGCGTATATGGCTACACCTTC
J: TRBJ1-2
V: TRBV29-1
D: .
size: .

CDR3: CASQNRGTNEKLFF
DNA: TGTGCCAGCCAAAACAGGGGAACTAATGAAAAACTGTTTTTT
J: TRBJ1-4
V: TRBV19
D: TRBD1
size: once

CDR3: CAWSEGLAAYNEQFF
DNA: TGTGCCTGGAGTGAAGGCCTAGCGGCCTACAATGAGCAGTTCTTC
J: TRBJ2-1
V: TRBV30
D: TRBD2
size: .

CDR3: CASSQGVEAIQTQYF
DNA: TGCGCCAGCAGCCAAGGAGTTGAGGCGATACAGACCCAGTACTTC
J: TRBJ2-5
V: TRBV4-3
D: .
size: .

CDR3: CASRVAGAGELFF
DNA: TGTGCCAGCAGGGTGGCAGGGGCCGGGGAGCTGTTTTTT
J: TRBJ2-2
V: TRBV5-4
D: .
size: .

CDR3: CASSRGQFNYGYTF
DNA: TGTGCCAGCAGCCGGGGACAGTTTAACTATGGCTACACCTTC
J: TRBJ1-2
V: TRBV6-5
D: TRBD1
size: .

CDR3: CASSSGVEYEQYF
DNA: TGTGCCAGCAGCTCAGGGGTTGAATACGAGCAGTACTTC
J: TRBJ2-7
V: TRBV11-3
D: .
size: .

CDR3: CASSDQQGRSYNEQFF
DNA: TGTGCCAGCAGCGACCAACAGGGGAGGTCCTACAATGAGCAGTTCTTC
J: TRBJ2-1
V: TRBV7-9
D: .
size: .

CDR3: CASSLEDRPPTEAFF
DNA: TGTGCCAGCAGCTTAGAGGACAGACCTCCCACTGAAGCTTTCTTT
J: TRBJ1-1
V: TRBV7-6
D: .
size: .

CDR3: CAWSRRDVYGYTF
DNA: TGTGCCTGGAGCCGCCGGGATGTCTATGGCTACACCTTC
J: TRBJ1-2
V: TRBV30
D: .
size: .

CDR3: CASSSQGSYSPLHF
DNA: TGTGCCAGCAGCTCACAGGGGTCATATTCACCCCTCCACTTT
J: TRBJ1-6
V: TRBV11-2
D: TRBD1
size: once